Listed here is a single T cell receptor beta chain. The sample belongs to a study of blood T cell repertoires in COVID-19. On the study more broadly: From the United States, Italy and Spain came samples of acute and convalescent COVID-19.

The CDR3 totals 16 residues. The trim removed 6 bases at V and 1 base at J, leaving 3 bases unmatched. Germline CDR1 reads SNHLY; CDR2 reads FYNNEI. Only in-frame clones appear in the TCRdb table, and some are missing; sequencing was by immunoSEQ multiplex PCR. The sample has roughly 230,000 clones, about 85% seen once. The receptor comes from a man aged 35 to 55 with acute or convalescent COVID-19. This rearrangement joins TRBV2 to TRBJ2-3; the match to TRBD2 covers 14 bases. Material: peripheral blood. The CDR3 DNA reads TGTGCCAGCAGGGGGACTAGCGGGGGACGCACAGATACGCAGTATTTT. This sequence encodes CASRGTSGGRTDTQYF. Full variable domain (missing parts from reference TRBV2 and TRBJ2-3): EPEVTQTPSHQVTQMGQEVILRCVPISNHLYFYWYRQILGQKVEFLVSFYNNEISEKSEIFDDQFSVERPDGSNFTLKIRSTKLEDSAMYFCASRGTSGGRTDTQYFGPGTRLTVL.